A selection of T cell receptor beta chains follows, all from one sample in a study of cytomegalovirus exposure and HLA in healthy donors. Sequencing used immunoSEQ multiplex PCR; TCRdb keeps in-frame clones, though not all of them. The sample has about 100,000 clones, and its top ten clones hold about 0.58%. Sample: PBMCs. The origin of the receptors is a man aged 50 or older in good health and CMV-seronegative. Both conserved end residues are part of each CDR3. D genes are given only for firm matches.

CASTPPGQGTDTQYF | TGTGCCAGCACCCCTCCGGGACAAGGCACAGATACGCAGTATTTT | TRBV25-1 | . | TRBJ2-3
CASSWASGGYNEQFF | TGTGCCAGCAGCTGGGCTAGCGGGGGGTACAATGAGCAGTTCTTC | TRBV7-2 | TRBD2 | TRBJ2-1
CASRHDRGSGNTIYF | TGTGCCAGCAGGCATGACAGGGGGTCCGGAAACACCATATATTTT | TRBV7-2 | TRBD1 | TRBJ1-3
CASSEAGGNTEAFF | TGTGCCAGCAGTGAGGCGGGGGGAAACACTGAAGCTTTCTTT | TRBV6-1 | . | TRBJ1-1
CASSKEGRGCNQPQHF | TGTGCCAGCAGCAAAGAGGGCAGGGGTTGCAATCAGCCCCAGCATTTT | TRBV21-1 | . | TRBJ1-5
CASSLGRNEKLFF | TGTGCTAGCAGCTTGGGGCGTAATGAAAAACTGTTTTTT | TRBV7-7 | . | TRBJ1-4
CASSAKQGIYEQYF | TGTGCCAGCAGCGCTAAACAGGGGATCTACGAGCAGTACTTC | TRBV5-4 | TRBD1 | TRBJ2-7
CASSLVGRVTGELFF | TGTGCCAGCAGCTTAGTCGGGCGGGTCACCGGGGAGCTGTTTTTT | TRBV11-2 | . | TRBJ2-2
CASSLGGTGGTEAFF | TGTGCCAGCAGCTTAGGCGGGACAGGGGGGACTGAAGCTTTCTTT | TRBV13 | TRBD1 | TRBJ1-1
CASSPPPTGMNTEAFF | TGTGCCAGTAGCCCACCACCGACAGGTATGAACACTGAAGCTTTCTTT | TRBV19 | . | TRBJ1-1
CASSMTGAWETQYF | TGCGCCAGCAGCATGACAGGGGCTTGGGAGACCCAGTACTTC | TRBV5-1 | TRBD1 | TRBJ2-5
CASSSIGSGTGFYYGYTF | TGTGCCAGCAGCTCAATCGGGAGCGGGACAGGGTTTTACTATGGCTACACCTTC | TRBV5-4 | TRBD1 | TRBJ1-2
CASSLQGAGEQYF | TGTGCCAGCTCACTACAGGGGGCGGGCGAGCAGTACTTC | TRBV18 | TRBD1 | TRBJ2-7
CAISAAGDGNTIYF | TGTGCCATCAGTGCAGCAGGGGATGGAAACACCATATATTTT | TRBV10-3 | . | TRBJ1-3
CASSVDKQGNTEAFF | TGTGCCAGCAGCGTAGATAAACAGGGGAACACTGAAGCTTTCTTT | TRBV11-3 | . | TRBJ1-1
CASSLGHPSSYEQYF | TGTGCCAGCAGCTTGGGACACCCTAGCTCCTACGAGCAGTACTTC | TRBV7-3 | . | TRBJ2-7
CARSSTTGPGTSGRDTQYF | TGTGCCAGAAGCTCCACTACAGGCCCCGGGACTAGCGGGCGAGATACGCAGTATTTT | TRBV5-3 | TRBD2 | TRBJ2-3
CAWSVDFYEQYF | TGTGCCTGGAGTGTAGACTTCTACGAGCAGTACTTC | TRBV30 | . | TRBJ2-7
CASSPRREGLEQYF | TGTGCCAGTAGCCCGCGGCGGGAGGGCCTCGAGCAGTACTTC | TRBV19 | TRBD2 | TRBJ2-7
CASSSRQFNEKLFF | TGTGCCAGCAGCTCCAGACAGTTTAATGAAAAACTGTTTTTT | TRBV6-5 | . | TRBJ1-4
CATSNDRVSNQPQHF | TGTGCCACCAGCAACGACAGAGTCAGCAATCAGCCCCAGCATTTT | TRBV15 | . | TRBJ1-5
CASSPPGQGGFGEAFF | TGTGCCAGCAGTCCTCCTGGACAGGGGGGGTTTGGTGAAGCTTTCTTT | TRBV27 | TRBD1 | TRBJ1-1
CASSLWGGAAETQYF | TGTGCCAGCAGCTTATGGGGGGGGGCCGCGGAGACCCAGTACTTC | TRBV7-2 | . | TRBJ2-5
CASSFKTGSYGYTF | TGCGCCAGCAGCTTTAAAACAGGTAGTTATGGCTACACCTTC | TRBV5-1 | . | TRBJ1-2
CASRTGAANTGELFF | TGTGCCAGCAGGACAGGAGCCGCGAACACCGGGGAGCTGTTTTTT | TRBV6-1 | . | TRBJ2-2
CASSPRYNRNEQFF | TGTGCCAGCTCACCCCGGTATAATAGAAATGAGCAGTTCTTC | TRBV18 | . | TRBJ2-1
CASSYTAGQQETQYF | TGTGCCAGCAGTTACACGGCTGGACAGCAAGAGACCCAGTACTTC | TRBV6-5 | . | TRBJ2-5
CASSPPVRGVDGYTF | TGCGCCAGCAGCCCCCCGGTCAGAGGCGTAGATGGCTACACCTTC | TRBV4-1 | . | TRBJ1-2
CASSQGSGRASREQFF | TGCGCCAGCAGCCAAGGTAGCGGGAGGGCCAGTAGAGAGCAGTTCTTC | TRBV4-1 | TRBD2 | TRBJ2-1
CASSFAGSSYNEQFF | TGTGCCAGCAGCTTTGCGGGAAGCTCCTACAATGAGCAGTTCTTC | TRBV7-3 | . | TRBJ2-1
CASSRDRVINEQFF | TGTGCCAGTAGTAGGGACAGGGTTATCAATGAGCAGTTCTTC | TRBV19 | TRBD1 | TRBJ2-1
CASSLREKLFF | TGTGCCAGTAGTCTACGGGAAAAACTGTTTTTT | TRBV19 | . | TRBJ1-4
CASSPAAGSKGYTF | TGTGCCAGCTCCCCCGCGGCAGGGTCGAAGGGCTACACCTTC | TRBV18 | . | TRBJ1-2
CASSVGQGAYGYTF | TGTGCCAGCAGCGTAGGACAGGGGGCGTATGGCTACACCTTC | TRBV9 | TRBD1 | TRBJ1-2
CASKPGLVGYNEQFF | TGTGCCAGCAAGCCGGGACTAGTAGGTTACAATGAGCAGTTCTTC | TRBV6-5 | TRBD2 | TRBJ2-1